A single sample gave rise to the 23 T cell receptor beta chains below, sequenced in a study of T cells after yellow fever vaccination. A single record per CDR3 protein comes from TCRdb applying MiXCR to the 5' RACE reads. The top ten hold 3.3% of the sample, which has approximately 300,000 distinct CDR3 sequences, roughly a tenth seen once. The material sequenced was CD4+ T cells sorted from PBMCs, taken 45 days after the yellow fever booster vaccination. Source of these receptors: a man aged 18-30 years who received the YFV17D yellow fever vaccine.

This CDR3 is CATSTRDSEAFF. CDR3 DNA sequence: TGTGCCACCAGCACCCGGGACTCTGAAGCTTTCTTT. V and J are TRBV15 and TRBJ1-1; TRBD1 is a possible D gene (5 bases). The CDR3 covers 12 residues. Trimming cost V 4 bases and J 6 bases, with 9 bases left between them. Germline V gives CDR1 LNHNV, CDR2 YYDKDF (reference sequence).

The chain employs TRBV29-1 and TRBJ2-2; perhaps TRBD2 as D (5 bases). Trimming took 6 bases from V and 3 from J, leaving 17 bases between them. Germline CDR1 SQVTM, CDR2 ANQGSEA. This CDR3 is 15 amino acids long. In nucleotides, the CDR3 is TGCAGCGTGACGGGGAGAGGGCTCGACACCGGGGAGCTGTTTTTT. It yields the protein CSVTGRGLDTGELFF.

In its sample, this clonotype was seen many times. This chain links TRBV7-2 with TRBJ2-4, with 12 bases identical to TRBD2. Germline V gene data show CDR1 as SGHTA and CDR2 as FQGNSA. With 4 bases clipped from V and 8 bases from J, the junction kept 6 bases outside the gene matches. The CDR3 is made up of 15 amino acids. The CDR3, as DNA: TGTGCCAGCAGCTCTAGCGGGGGGGCCTTTTACATTCAGTACTTC. Protein product: CASSSSGGAFYIQYF.

There are many counts of this clonotype. This chain uses TRBV19 with TRBJ2-6; unclear D gene. V was pared by 6 bases and J by 0 bases, with 6 bases between. CDR3 size: 14 residues. The germline gives CDR1 LNHDA, CDR2 SQIVND (reference sequence). CDR3 amino acids: CASRDFSGANVLTF. CDR3 bases: TGTGCCAGTAGGGATTTCTCTGGGGCCAACGTCCTGACTTTC. The variable domain in full, with the rest retrieved from reference TRBV19 and TRBJ2-6, is DGGITQSPKYLFRKEGQNVTLSCEQNLNHDAMYWYRQDPGQGLRLIYYSQIVNDFQKGDIAEGYSVSREKKESFPLTVTSAQKNPTAFYLCASRDFSGANVLTFGAGSRLTVL.

V usage is TRBV5-1 and J usage is TRBJ1-6; the match to TRBD1 covers 10 bases. This CDR3 is 17 amino acids long. In germline, CDR1 is SGHRS, CDR2 YFSETQ. The junction had 14 bases not matched to a gene; V was cut back by 4 bases and J by 10 bases. CDR3 sequence (DNA): TGCGCCAGCAGCCGGCCGGGACAGGGGAACGAGAGGTCACCCCTCCACTTT. It codes for CASSRPGQGNERSPLHF.

This clonotype has a single count. Just one base apart from a much larger clone, this may be a read error. This rearrangement joins TRBV4-3 to TRBJ2-3; tentative D call: TRBD2 (5 bases). V dropped 4 bases and J dropped 1 base, with 21 bases sitting between them. This CDR3 is built from 18 residues. Germline CDR1 LGHNA, CDR2 YSLEER. The CDR3 bases are TGCGCCAGCAGCCCGAGAGGTGGCGGGTCTTACGGCACAGATACGCAGTATTTT. Residues: CASSPRGGGSYGTDTQYF.

The chain employs TRBV27 and TRBJ1-2; 9 bases fit TRBD1. J gave up 7 bases and V 3 bases, and 9 bases lay outside the gene matches. Germline V gives CDR1 MNHEY, CDR2 SMNVEV (reference sequence). The CDR3 is 15 residues long. This CDR3 reads CASSLSLRTGAGYTF. CDR3 sequence (DNA): TGTGCCAGCAGTTTGTCCCTAAGGACAGGGGCTGGCTACACCTTC.

J is TRBJ1-2 and V is TRBV5-1; 7 bases line up with TRBD1. The CDR3 extends over 13 amino acids. Unmatched junction bases numbered 7, after V lost 3 bases and J lost 8 bases. Germline lookup yields CDR1 SGHRS and CDR2 YFSETQ. Here the CDR3 reads CASSSGGGDGYTF. The CDR3 DNA sequence: TGCGCCAGCAGCTCAGGGGGTGGTGACGGCTACACCTTC.

The CDR3: CASSRETGAGSPLHF. The CDR3 region has the DNA TGCGCCAGCAGCCGAGAGACAGGGGCAGGTTCACCCCTCCACTTT. The rearrangement joins TRBV4-3 to TRBJ1-6, with TRBD1 identical over 8 bases. V was pared by 4 bases and J by 9 bases, with 8 bases of the junction left unmatched. This CDR3 contains 15 residues. The V gene's germline CDR1 is LGHNA and CDR2 YSLEER.

V and J are TRBV5-4 and TRBJ2-5; the match to TRBD2 covers 10 bases. The germline V gene has CDR1 SGHNT and CDR2 YYREEE (reference sequence). V shed 1 base, J shed 3 bases, and the junction held 3 bases outside the gene matches. This CDR3 region has 15 residues. CDR3 bases: TGTGCCAGCAGCTTGACGAGCGGGGGGGAAGAGACCCAGTACTTC. This codes for CASSLTSGGEETQYF.

This clonotype has only a few counts. The chain employs TRBV11-1 and TRBJ1-1; D gene ambiguous. The germline CDR1 and CDR2 sequences are SGHAT and FQDESV (reference sequence). Trimming took off 1 base at V and 1 base at J, with 4 bases between the two ends. This CDR3 contains 13 residues. CDR3 DNA: TGTGCCAGCAGCTTAGTGAAGAACACTGAAGCTTTCTTT. This codes for CASSLVKNTEAFF.

This clonotype was detected a few times. The genes are TRBV28 and TRBJ1-2; D uncertain. Trimming shortened V by 3 bases and J by 0 bases, and 8 bases separated the two germline ends. The germline CDR1 and CDR2 sequences are MDHEN and SYDVKM. There are 14 residues in the CDR3. CDR3 coding DNA: TGTGCCAGCAGTTTGCCCGACTCTAACTATGGCTACACCTTC. Its protein product is CASSLPDSNYGYTF.

This clonotype has at least ten counts. The rearrangement links TRBV20-1 to TRBJ1-5; perhaps TRBD1 as D (6 bases). This CDR3 has 16 amino acids. Germline assignment: CDR1 DFQATT and CDR2 SNEGSKA (reference sequence). Deletions cut 1 base from V and 2 bases from J, with 15 bases between. This CDR3 is CSARVRGRGGNQPQHF. The CDR3 DNA sequence: TGCAGTGCTAGAGTCCGAGGCAGGGGTGGCAATCAGCCCCAGCATTTT.

The table lists this clonotype with a few counts. This chain connects TRBV25-1 to TRBJ2-5; 8 bases are a match to TRBD1. CDR3 length: 13 residues. Unmatched junction bases numbered 6, after V lost 8 bases and J lost 4 bases. Germline CDR1 MGHDK, CDR2 SYGVNS. CDR3 sequence (DNA): TGTGCCAGCTCCCGACAGGGGACAGAGACCCAGTACTTC. It yields the protein CASSRQGTETQYF.

The V gene is TRBV20-1, the J gene TRBJ2-1; D ambiguous. The CDR3 consists of 11 residues. The germline CDR1 and CDR2 sequences are DFQATT and SNEGSKA (reference sequence). The V end was cut by 3 bases, the J end by 3 bases, with 3 bases between. The CDR3 region has the DNA TGCAGTGCTAGGGACTACAATGAGCAGTTCTTC. This gives the protein CSARDYNEQFF.

In this sample, this clonotype turned up a few times. The V and J genes are TRBV20-1 and TRBJ1-5, with 7 bases lining up with TRBD1. V trimming: 2 bases; J trimming: 6 bases; junction bases outside the gene matches: 10. Germline V lookup: CDR1 DFQATT, CDR2 SNEGSKA (reference sequence). The CDR3 runs to 15 residues. In DNA, the CDR3 is TGCAGTGCTAGACCAACAGGGGCTTACGCTCAGCCCCAGCATTTT. It translates to CSARPTGAYAQPQHF.

The chain has TRBV18 and TRBJ2-1; D might be TRBD1 (6 bases). Germline V gene data show CDR1 as KGHSH and CDR2 as LQKENI. The germline V and J ends were trimmed by 2 bases and 5 bases, with 16 bases remaining between them. The CDR3 totals 16 residues. CDR3 DNA: TGTGCCAGCTCACCAGGGGGCTGGGTTACCAACAATGAGCAGTTCTTC. Translated: CASSPGGWVTNNEQFF.

Ten or more counts support this clonotype. This rearrangement joins TRBV6-5 to TRBJ2-2; D uncertain. The CDR3 length is 13 residues. Germline CDR1 MNHEY, CDR2 SVGAGI. The V end was cut by 4 bases, the J end by 8 bases, with 11 bases between. Here the CDR3 reads CASSSPATGELFF. The CDR3 nucleotides read TGTGCCAGCAGTTCCCCAGCAACTGGGGAGCTGTTTTTT.

At least ten counts were recorded for this clonotype. V usage is TRBV7-9 and J usage is TRBJ2-1; D not certain. The CDR3 extends over 14 amino acids. Germline CDR1 and CDR2: SEHNR and FQNEAQ (reference sequence). Trimming stripped 4 bases from V and 1 base from J, with 8 bases between. The CDR3 here is CASSWQTSYNEQFF. CDR3 nucleotide sequence: TGTGCCAGCAGCTGGCAAACATCCTACAATGAGCAGTTCTTC.

The table lists this clonotype with a few counts. V is TRBV20-1 and J is TRBJ1-2; D is undetermined. Germline lookup yields CDR1 DFQATT and CDR2 SNEGSKA (reference sequence). The CDR3 contains 15 residues. Between the trimmed V and J ends, which lost 0 bases and 0 bases, there was a span of 11 bases. For the CDR3, the DNA is TGCAGTGCTAGAGATCTAAGGTTTGCTAACTATGGCTACACCTTC. Translating gives CSARDLRFANYGYTF.

This clonotype was detected ten times or more. CDR3 in DNA: TGTGCCAGCAGCACCCCGGGGCCCCGCTCCATATATTTT. This codes for CASSTPGPRSIYF. This rearrangement joins TRBV7-2 to TRBJ1-3, with a weak D call TRBD1 (5 bases). From germline, CDR1 is SGHTA and CDR2 FQGNSA. The CDR3 covers 13 residues. V dropped 5 bases and J dropped 11 bases, with 16 bases sitting between them.

The V call is TRBV9, the J call TRBJ2-3, with TRBD2 matching 11 bases. The germline CDR1 and CDR2 sequences are SGDLS and YYNGEE. The CDR3 runs 16 residues. The V gene end was trimmed by 3 bases and the J gene end by 2 bases; junction bases not matched to a gene: 5. The CDR3 DNA reads as TGTGCCAGCAGCGCAGTAGCGGGGGGGAACACAGATACGCAGTATTTT. Encoded protein: CASSAVAGGNTDTQYF. Full variable domain (remainder filled in from reference TRBV9 and TRBJ2-3): DSGVTQTPKHLITATGQRVTLRCSPRSGDLSVYWYQQSLDQGLQFLIQYYNGEERAKGNILERFSAQQFPDLHSELNLSSLELGDSALYFCASSAVAGGNTDTQYFGPGTRLTVL.

The chain recombines TRBV18 with TRBJ1-2; D is undetermined. Trimming cost V 8 bases and J 2 bases, with 6 bases left between them. The CDR3 has 11 residues. Germline lookup yields CDR1 KGHSH and CDR2 LQKENI. In DNA form, the CDR3 reads TGTGCCAGCCGATCAAACTATGGCTACACCTTC. This sequence encodes CASRSNYGYTF.